This TCR beta chain was sequenced for a study of CD8 T cells in ankylosing spondylitis. The CDR3 loop spans 14 amino acids. V was cut by 0 bases and J by 4 bases, with 10 bases left in between. CDR1 and CDR2 (germline): SGHRS, YFSETQ. Regarding this clonotype: Its target is not known.

Broader study findings: Made up of roughly 8 highly homologous variants, a TCR beta motif appeared characteristic of ankylosing spondylitis blood.

MiXCR was run by TCRdb on the 5' RACE reads, yielding one entry per CDR3 protein. The sample holds under 850,000 distinct CDR3 sequences, about 20% seen once. The sequenced sample was blood, either unsorted or a sorted T cell fraction (not recorded which). This receptor was obtained from a male donor with ankylosing spondylitis. This rearrangement joins TRBV5-1 to TRBJ1-2; tentatively, D is TRBD1 (6 bases). This CDR3 reads CASSLVGGAYGYTF. The CDR3 bases are TGCGCCAGCAGCTTGGTAGGGGGTGCCTATGGCTACACCTTC.